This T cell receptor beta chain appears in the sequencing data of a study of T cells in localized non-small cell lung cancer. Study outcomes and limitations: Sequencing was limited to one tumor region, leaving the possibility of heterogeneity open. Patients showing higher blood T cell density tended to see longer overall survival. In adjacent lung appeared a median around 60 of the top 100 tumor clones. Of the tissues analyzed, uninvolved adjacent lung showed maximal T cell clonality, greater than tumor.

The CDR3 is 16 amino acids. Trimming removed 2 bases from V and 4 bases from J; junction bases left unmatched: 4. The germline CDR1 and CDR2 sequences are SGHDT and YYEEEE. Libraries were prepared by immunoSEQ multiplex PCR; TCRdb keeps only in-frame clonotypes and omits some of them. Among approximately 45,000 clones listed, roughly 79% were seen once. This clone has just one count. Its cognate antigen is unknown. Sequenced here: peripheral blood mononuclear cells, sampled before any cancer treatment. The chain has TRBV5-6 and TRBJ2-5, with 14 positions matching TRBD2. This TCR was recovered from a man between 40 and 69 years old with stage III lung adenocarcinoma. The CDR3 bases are TGTGCCAGCAGCTTAAGGACTAGCGGGGGGACAGAGACCCAGTACTTC. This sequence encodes CASSLRTSGGTETQYF.